These 2 T cell receptor beta chains were all obtained from the same sample, sequenced in a study of spatial heterogeneity in lung cancer (dated by TCRdb to the late 2010s). The receptor library was made with 5' RACE. Sequencing was performed on a NextSeq 500. Starting from the raw public reads, TCRdb applied fastp trimming at Q25, assembled clones with MiXCR and retained in-frame beta chains. When rows share a CDR3 protein, they turn into one entry using the most common DNA and genes. This sample has 60,000 to 90,000 distinct CDR3 sequences in its table, and 13% of those were observed once. The ten largest account for 6.5% to 7.5% of the sample. In light of the paper, this sample's time point label describes: sample taken at primary tumor resection. Whole RNA extracted from tumor and nontumor lung tissue, or from cryopreserved PBMC samples, was used for TCR sequencing without cell sorting. Source: PBMCs, taken at surgery. These receptors originate from a male donor with early-stage non-small cell lung cancer.

The table lists this clonotype with many counts. The V call is TRBV11-2, the J call TRBJ2-1; D uncertain. Trimming left V 1 base short and J 7 bases short, with 5 bases between. In germline, CDR1 is SGHAT, CDR2 FQNNGV. There are 12 residues in the CDR3. The CDR3 region is CASSLVLNEQFF. CDR3 sequence (DNA): TGTGCCAGCAGCTTAGTTCTTAATGAGCAGTTCTTC. The full variable domain, completed using reference TRBV11-2 and TRBJ2-1, is EAGVAQSPRYKIIEKRQSVAFWCNPISGHATLYWYQQILGQGPKLLIQFQNNGVVDDSQLPKDRFSAERLKGVDSTLKIQPAKLEDSAVYLCASSLVLNEQFFGPGTRLTVL.

This clonotype has ten or more counts. The V call is TRBV29-1, the J call TRBJ2-7, with 10 nucleotides matching TRBD2. The CDR3 spans 13 residues. V shed 6 bases, J shed 3 bases, and the junction held 5 bases outside the gene matches. In germline, CDR1 is SQVTM, CDR2 ANQGSEA. In nucleotides, the CDR3 is TGCAGCGTCTCTAGCGGGAGCGGCTACGAGCAGTACTTC. It codes for CSVSSGSGYEQYF.